The 30 T cell receptor beta chains listed next were all sequenced from one sample in a study of cytomegalovirus exposure and HLA in healthy donors (dated by TCRdb to about 2017). The method was the immunoSEQ multiplex PCR assay. For the multiplex PCR, a mixture combining 60 forward primers for TCR Vbeta segments and 13 reverse primers for TCR Jbeta segments was used. In its TCRdb copy, this immuneACCESS table keeps in-frame sequences only and misses some clones. Where compared with another copy, unresolved V genes explain less than half of these, and the others have no known cause. The sample contains 150,000 or so clones, roughly 79% of them found a single time. The ten largest account for roughly 5% of the sample. Sequencing was performed on PBMCs. These receptors were obtained from a woman under 30 in good health and CMV-seropositive.

The rearrangement uses TRBV10-1 and TRBJ2-1; D is unclear. Trimming pared 8 bases from V and 1 base from J, leaving 9 bases between. Germline CDR1 and CDR2: WNHNN and SYGVQD (reference sequence). This CDR3 has 13 residues. The DNA of the CDR3 is TGCGCCAGCGGTGGCTATTCCTACAATGAGCAGTTCTTC. As protein: CASGGYSYNEQFF.

The chain joins TRBV27 to TRBJ1-2; 7 nucleotides align to TRBD1. CDR3 length equals 14 residues. The V gene end was trimmed by 5 bases and the J gene end by 3 bases; junction bases not matched to a gene: 6. CDR1 is MNHEY and CDR2 is SMNVEV in the germline V gene (reference sequence). CDR3 region: CASSTAGTDYGYTF. The CDR3 region has the DNA TGTGCCAGCAGTACGGCCGGGACAGACTATGGCTACACCTTC.

This chain links TRBV6-5 with TRBJ2-7; 7 nucleotides match TRBD1. The CDR3 is 14 residues long. CDR1 and CDR2 (germline): MNHEY, SVGAGI. The ends lost 8 bases at V and 1 base at J; junction bases unmatched: 8. The CDR3 DNA follows: TGTGCCAGCCAAAGGTCGGGACAGTCCTACGAGCAGTACTTC. Amino acid sequence: CASQRSGQSYEQYF.

The chain is built from TRBV10-1 and TRBJ1-1, with TRBD1 matching over 7 bases. Germline CDR1 reads WNHNN; CDR2 reads SYGVQD (reference sequence). Trimming took 9 bases from V and 6 from J; bases not matched to a gene: 13. This CDR3 is built from 14 residues. CDR3 residues: CASRATGQEAEAFF. In DNA form, the CDR3 reads TGCGCCAGTAGGGCAACTGGACAGGAGGCTGAAGCTTTCTTT.

V is TRBV5-1 and J is TRBJ2-5; a possible D gene is TRBD2 (7 bases). This CDR3 has 14 amino acids. Trimming removed 8 bases from V and 1 base from J, with 15 bases in between. The germline CDR1 and CDR2 sequences are SGHRS and YFSETQ. The CDR3 here is CASFRGGRQETQYF. As DNA, the CDR3 is TGCGCCAGTTTTAGGGGGGGCCGCCAAGAGACCCAGTACTTC.

The table lists this clone with many counts. V is TRBV2 and J is TRBJ2-7; D possibly corresponds to TRBD2 (6 bases). CDR1 is SNHLY and CDR2 is FYNNEI in the germline V gene. V lost 4 bases and J 3 bases, leaving 10 bases between the germline ends. This CDR3 is 13 amino acids long. DNA for the CDR3: TGTGCCAGCAGTGGGGAGGACATCTACGAGCAGTACTTC. It yields the protein CASSGEDIYEQYF.

This chain links TRBV7-9 with TRBJ1-2, with TRBD1 identical over 8 bases. The V gene end was trimmed by 6 bases and the J gene end by 6 bases; junction bases not matched to a gene: 12. This CDR3 region has 15 residues. From germline, CDR1 is SEHNR and CDR2 FQNEAQ (reference sequence). The CDR3 nucleotides read TGTGCCAGCAGACCACGAGGAGGGACAGGAAATGGCTACACCTTC. This sequence encodes CASRPRGGTGNGYTF.

V and J are TRBV5-4 and TRBJ1-2; 7 positions agree with TRBD1. Looked up from germline, CDR1 is SGHNT and CDR2 is YYREEE (reference sequence). The CDR3 is 15 amino acids. After removal of 4 bases from V and 7 bases from J, the junction contained 13 bases not matched to a gene. CDR3 amino acids: CASSAPTGVVSGYTF. CDR3 DNA sequence: TGTGCCAGCAGCGCCCCCACAGGGGTGGTTTCTGGCTACACCTTC.

The rearrangement links TRBV7-2 to TRBJ2-3, with 8 bases identical to TRBD2. This CDR3 spans 15 amino acids. The V and J ends lost 6 bases and 10 bases, in that order; junction bases with no gene match: 15. Germline loops: CDR1 SGHTA, CDR2 FQGNSA. The CDR3 here is CASRGGTNGGASQYF. The CDR3 nucleotides read TGTGCCAGCAGGGGAGGGACTAACGGGGGGGCATCGCAGTATTTT.

The chain is built from TRBV9 and TRBJ1-5, with TRBD1 matching 9 bases. In germline, CDR1 is SGDLS, CDR2 YYNGEE. CDR3 length: 15 residues. V was pared by 3 bases and J by 6 bases, with 7 bases of the junction left unmatched. CDR3 DNA: TGTGCCAGCAGCGGAGGGACAGGGAGTGGTCAGCCCCAGCATTTT. Protein sequence: CASSGGTGSGQPQHF.

The genes are TRBV6-5 and TRBJ1-1; possibly TRBD1 for D (5 bases). The CDR3 runs to 14 residues. From germline, CDR1 is MNHEY and CDR2 SVGAGI. V dropped 2 bases and J dropped 1 base, with 8 bases sitting between them. As DNA, the CDR3 is TGTGCCAGCAGTTACGAAGGGGCGAACACTGAAGCTTTCTTT. It specifies CASSYEGANTEAFF.

This clone was seen a single time. This rearrangement joins TRBV6-1 to TRBJ1-1; 11 nucleotides line up with TRBD1. The CDR3 consists of 15 residues. CDR1 and CDR2 from the germline V gene are MNHNS and SASEGT. V lost 8 bases and J lost 7; bases outside the gene matches: 12. The CDR3 DNA reads TGTGCCAGCGCCCCTGGGACAGGGGGGAGGAGTGAAGCTTTCTTT. Translating it yields CASAPGTGGRSEAFF.

The J gene is TRBJ1-3, the V gene TRBV9; unclear D gene. Trimming pared 5 bases from V and 1 base from J, leaving 10 bases between. Germline CDR1 reads SGDLS; CDR2 reads YYNGEE. The CDR3 extends over 14 amino acids. The CDR3 nucleotides read TGTGCCAGCAGTGCGCGCAATTCTGGAAACACCATATATTTT. Its protein is CASSARNSGNTIYF.

V gene TRBV19 combines with J gene TRBJ2-1; 7 bases agree with TRBD2. Losses at the gene ends were 7 bases for V and 9 bases for J; bases not matched to a gene: 15. Germline V gene sequence: CDR1 LNHDA, CDR2 SQIVND (reference sequence). The CDR3 spans 15 residues. CDR3 protein: CASTKSRSSGGEQFF. In nucleotides, the CDR3 is TGTGCCAGTACCAAAAGTCGATCTAGCGGCGGTGAGCAGTTCTTC. The full variable domain, its missing parts supplied by reference TRBV19 and TRBJ2-1, is DGGITQSPKYLFRKEGQNVTLSCEQNLNHDAMYWYRQDPGQGLRLIYYSQIVNDFQKGDIAEGYSVSREKKESFPLTVTSAQKNPTAFYLCASTKSRSSGGEQFFGPGTRLTVL.

The chain has TRBV7-2 and TRBJ1-2; 8 nucleotides align to TRBD1. J was trimmed by 3 bases and V by 4 bases; bases with no gene match: 7. This CDR3 region has 15 residues. Germline CDR1 SGHTA, CDR2 FQGNSA. This chain's CDR3 is CASSSQGATYYGYTF. The CDR3 DNA reads TGTGCCAGCAGCTCCCAGGGGGCCACTTACTATGGCTACACCTTC. Drawing the rest from reference TRBV7-2 and TRBJ1-2, the complete variable domain is GAGVSQSPSNKVTEKGKDVELRCDPISGHTALYWYRQSLGQGLEFLIYFQGNSAPDKSGLPSDRFSAERTGGSVSTLTIQRTQQEDSAVYLCASSSQGATYYGYTFGSGTRLTVV.

This chain joins TRBV6-5 and TRBJ1-5; D is unclear. The CDR3 is 13 amino acids. Germline assignment: CDR1 MNHEY and CDR2 SVGAGI. Trimming removed 5 bases from V and 5 bases from J, with 10 bases in between. This CDR3 reads CASSEARYQPQHF. CDR3 in DNA: TGTGCCAGCAGTGAAGCGCGGTATCAGCCCCAGCATTTT.

In this sample, this clone turned up a few times. V gene TRBV2 combines with J gene TRBJ1-1, with 11 bases matching TRBD1. The germline gives CDR1 SNHLY, CDR2 FYNNEI. The CDR3 runs to 14 residues. V lost 6 bases to trimming and J lost 11 bases; unmatched junction nucleotides: 11. CDR3 sequence: CASSRIGTGGNAFF. The CDR3 coding sequence is TGTGCCAGCAGCCGCATTGGGACAGGGGGGAATGCTTTCTTT.

The chain couples TRBV27 to TRBJ2-5, with 10 bases aligning to TRBD2. The CDR3 has 14 residues. The germline V gene encodes CDR1 MNHEY and CDR2 SMNVEV (reference sequence). J was trimmed by 3 bases and V by 2 bases; bases with no gene match: 0. CDR3 sequence (DNA): TGTGCCAGCAGTTTACTAGCGGGGGAAGAGACCCAGTACTTC. Amino acids: CASSLLAGEETQYF.

The rearrangement uses TRBV2 and TRBJ1-4, with D possibly matching TRBD1 (5 bases). Trimming removed 4 bases from V and 3 bases from J, with 9 bases in between. There are 14 residues in the CDR3. Per germline, CDR1 SNHLY and CDR2 FYNNEI. This CDR3 reads CASSGSGSNEKLFF. The CDR3 nucleotides are TGTGCCAGCAGTGGGTCAGGGTCTAATGAAAAACTGTTTTTT.

This sequence joins TRBV6-5 and TRBJ2-5, with D uncertain. TRBJ2-7 explains the end of the DNA better; the J call may be wrong. Germline values: CDR1 MNHEY, CDR2 SVGAGI. The CDR3 is 12 amino acids. CDR3 protein: CATGEASYEQYF. The CDR3 DNA follows: TGTGCCACCGGTGAGGCTAGCTACGAGCAGTACTTC.

The gene calls are TRBV6-1 and TRBJ1-1; 7 nucleotides align to TRBD1. From germline, CDR1 is MNHNS and CDR2 SASEGT. The V segment lost 6 bases and the J segment 11 bases; nucleotides outside the gene matches: 18. CDR3 length: 15 residues. The CDR3 here is CASSPWSGGWVTAFF. CDR3 nucleotide sequence: TGTGCCAGCAGCCCTTGGTCAGGGGGATGGGTAACGGCTTTCTTT.

This chain links TRBV6-6 with TRBJ1-2, with 9 bases aligning to TRBD1. The V segment lost 6 bases and the J segment 5 bases; nucleotides outside the gene matches: 4. CDR3 length: 13 amino acids. Germline loops: CDR1 MNHNY, CDR2 SVGAGI (reference sequence). CDR3 DNA: TGTGCCAGCAGCATGGGACAGGGATATGGCTACACCTTC. This translates into CASSMGQGYGYTF.

This chain connects TRBV6-5 to TRBJ1-4, with D possibly matching TRBD1 (5 bases). The CDR3 has 14 amino acids. V was clipped by 5 bases and J by 7 bases, with 14 bases between them. Germline V gene data show CDR1 as MNHEY and CDR2 as SVGAGI. CDR3 protein: CASSSTGWGEKLFF. CDR3 nucleotide sequence: TGTGCCAGCAGTAGTACAGGTTGGGGTGAAAAACTGTTTTTT.

This clone was counted between two and nine times. The chain employs TRBV11-2 and TRBJ2-1, with 7 bases lining up with TRBD1. The junction had 6 bases not matched to a gene; V was cut back by 5 bases and J by 14 bases. Germline values: CDR1 SGHAT, CDR2 FQNNGV. This CDR3 is 11 amino acids long. CDR3 amino acids: CASSPNTGEFF. In DNA, the CDR3 is TGTGCCAGCAGCCCCAATACAGGGGAGTTCTTC.

The rearrangement joins TRBV9 to TRBJ2-2; D is possibly TRBD2 (6 bases). Trimming took off 4 bases at V and 7 bases at J, with 14 bases between the two ends. Germline CDR1 is SGDLS and CDR2 is YYNGEE. The CDR3 is 14 residues long. The CDR3 sequence is CASSPYTEGGELFF. CDR3 sequence (DNA): TGTGCCAGCAGCCCCTACACGGAGGGCGGGGAGCTGTTTTTT.

Only one count was recorded for this clone. This rearrangement joins TRBV11-2 to TRBJ2-1; tentatively, D is TRBD1 (6 bases). Germline lookup yields CDR1 SGHAT and CDR2 FQNNGV. Trimming stripped 3 bases from V and 6 bases from J, with 12 bases between. The CDR3 consists of 14 residues. This CDR3 is CASSFQGWSNEQFF. The DNA for the CDR3 is TGTGCCAGCAGCTTCCAGGGGTGGAGCAATGAGCAGTTCTTC.

The chain links TRBV6-1 to TRBJ2-7; 7 nucleotides line up with TRBD1. CDR1 is MNHNS, CDR2 SASEGT, per germline. The CDR3 is 13 amino acids. With V trimmed by 7 bases and J by 2 bases, 5 bases remained unmatched. This CDR3 reads CASKGTATYEQYF. The CDR3 DNA is TGTGCCAGCAAGGGGACAGCAACCTACGAGCAGTACTTC.

V and J are TRBV28 and TRBJ1-1; TRBD1 is a possible D gene (6 bases). V was trimmed by 3 bases and J by 0 bases, leaving 11 bases between them. The CDR3 is 15 residues long. CDR1 and CDR2 from the germline V gene are MDHEN and SYDVKM. As DNA, the CDR3 is TGTGCCAGCAGTTTGTGGGGGGGCGTGAACACTGAAGCTTTCTTT. It translates to CASSLWGGVNTEAFF.

The rearrangement links TRBV5-1 to TRBJ1-1; D not certain. This CDR3 has 14 amino acids. V lost 1 base and J lost 3, with 10 bases in between. Germline values: CDR1 SGHRS, CDR2 YFSETQ. CDR3 amino acids: CASSLRYRDTEAFF. CDR3 nucleotides: TGCGCCAGCAGCTTGCGTTATCGGGACACTGAAGCTTTCTTT.

Concerning this clone itself: Its ends do not fully match the called genes, so a read error is possible. V is TRBV11-2 and J is TRBJ2-1; 8 nucleotides line up with TRBD1. Germline CDR1 and CDR2: SGHAT and FQNNGV. The CDR3 sequence is 13 residues long. The CDR3, as DNA: TGTGCCAGCAACTTACAGGGGGTGGGCGAGCAGTTCTTC. Translated, it gives CASNLQGVGEQFF. The full variable domain, its missing parts supplied by reference TRBV11-2 and TRBJ2-1, is EAGVAQSPRYKIIEKRQSVAFWCNPISGHATLYWYQQILGQGPKLLIQFQNNGVVDDSQLPKDRFSAERLKGVDSTLKIQPAKLEDSAVYLCASNLQGVGEQFFGPGTRLTVL.